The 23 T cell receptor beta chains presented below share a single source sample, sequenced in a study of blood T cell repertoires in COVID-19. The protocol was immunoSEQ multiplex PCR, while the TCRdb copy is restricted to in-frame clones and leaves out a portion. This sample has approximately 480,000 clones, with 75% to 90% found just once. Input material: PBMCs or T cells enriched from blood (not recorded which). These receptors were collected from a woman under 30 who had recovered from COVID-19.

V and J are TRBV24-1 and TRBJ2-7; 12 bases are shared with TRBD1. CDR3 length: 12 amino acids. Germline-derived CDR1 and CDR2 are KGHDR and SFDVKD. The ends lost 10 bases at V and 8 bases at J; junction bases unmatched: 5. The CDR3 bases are TGTGCCACACGAGGGACAGGGGGCCAGCAGTACTTC. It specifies CATRGTGGQQYF.

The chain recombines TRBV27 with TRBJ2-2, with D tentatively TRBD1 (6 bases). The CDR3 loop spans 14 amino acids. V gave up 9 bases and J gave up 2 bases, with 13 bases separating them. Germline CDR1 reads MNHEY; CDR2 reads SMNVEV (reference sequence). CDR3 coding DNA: TGTGCCAGGTTTAGGGGGATCAACACCGGGGAGCTGTTTTTT. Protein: CARFRGINTGELFF.

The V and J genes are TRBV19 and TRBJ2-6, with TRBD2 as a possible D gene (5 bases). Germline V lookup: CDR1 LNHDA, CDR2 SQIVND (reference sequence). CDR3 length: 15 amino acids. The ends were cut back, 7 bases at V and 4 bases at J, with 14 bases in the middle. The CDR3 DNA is TGTGCCAGTAACTTGGACTCTAACGGGGCCAACGTCCTGACTTTC. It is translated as CASNLDSNGANVLTF. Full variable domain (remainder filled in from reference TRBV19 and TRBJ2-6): DGGITQSPKYLFRKEGQNVTLSCEQNLNHDAMYWYRQDPGQGLRLIYYSQIVNDFQKGDIAEGYSVSREKKESFPLTVTSAQKNPTAFYLCASNLDSNGANVLTFGAGSRLTVL.

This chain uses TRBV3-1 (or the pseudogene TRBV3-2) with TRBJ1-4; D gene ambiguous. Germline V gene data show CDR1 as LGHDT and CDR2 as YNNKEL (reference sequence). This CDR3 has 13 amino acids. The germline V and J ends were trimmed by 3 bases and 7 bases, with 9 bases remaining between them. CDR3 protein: CASSQEDAEKLFF. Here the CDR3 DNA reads TGTGCCAGCAGCCAGGAGGACGCTGAAAAACTGTTTTTT.

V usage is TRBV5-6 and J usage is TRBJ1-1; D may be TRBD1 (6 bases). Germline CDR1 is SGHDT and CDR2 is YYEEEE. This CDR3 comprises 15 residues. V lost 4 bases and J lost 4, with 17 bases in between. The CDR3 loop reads CASSARGGRPTEAFF. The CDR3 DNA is TGTGCCAGCAGCGCTCGGGGGGGGCGGCCCACTGAAGCTTTCTTT. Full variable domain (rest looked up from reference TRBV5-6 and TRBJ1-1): DAGVTQSPTHLIKTRGQQVTLRCSPKSGHDTVSWYQQALGQGPQFIFQYYEEEERQRGNFPDRFSGHQFPNYSSELNVNALLLGDSALYLCASSARGGRPTEAFFGQGTRLTVV.

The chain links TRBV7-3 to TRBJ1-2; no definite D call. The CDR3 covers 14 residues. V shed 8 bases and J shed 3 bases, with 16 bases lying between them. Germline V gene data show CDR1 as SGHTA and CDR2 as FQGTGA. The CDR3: CASRVPREDYGYTF. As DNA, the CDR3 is TGTGCCAGCCGCGTGCCTCGGGAGGACTATGGCTACACCTTC.

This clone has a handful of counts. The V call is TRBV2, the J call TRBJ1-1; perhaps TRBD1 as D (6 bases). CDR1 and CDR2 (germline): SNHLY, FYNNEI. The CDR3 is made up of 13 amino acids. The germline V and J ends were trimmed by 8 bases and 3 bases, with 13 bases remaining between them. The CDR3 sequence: CASVEGGDTEAFF. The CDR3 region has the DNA TGTGCCAGCGTGGAAGGGGGAGACACTGAAGCTTTCTTT.

DNA for the CDR3: TGTGCCAGCAGCAGCGAGGGCCTACTGGCAGAGACCCAGTACTTC. Translated: CASSSEGLLAETQYF. The chain uses TRBV9 and TRBJ2-5, with D possibly TRBD2 on 5 matching bases. This CDR3 is built from 15 residues. The ends were cut back, 4 bases at V and 4 bases at J, with 17 bases in the middle. Germline-derived CDR1 and CDR2 are SGDLS and YYNGEE.

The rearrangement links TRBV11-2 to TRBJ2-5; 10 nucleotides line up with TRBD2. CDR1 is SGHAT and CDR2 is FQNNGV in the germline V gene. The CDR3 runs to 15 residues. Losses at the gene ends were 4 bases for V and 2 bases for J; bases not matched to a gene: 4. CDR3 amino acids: CASSSPAGGQETQYF. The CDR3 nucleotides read TGTGCCAGCAGCTCCCCAGCGGGGGGGCAAGAGACCCAGTACTTC.

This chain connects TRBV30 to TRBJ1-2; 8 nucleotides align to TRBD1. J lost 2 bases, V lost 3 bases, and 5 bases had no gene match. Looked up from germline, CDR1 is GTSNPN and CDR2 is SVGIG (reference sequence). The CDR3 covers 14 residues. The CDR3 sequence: CAWSRGQGNYGYTF. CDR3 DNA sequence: TGTGCCTGGAGCCGAGGACAGGGAAACTATGGCTACACCTTC.

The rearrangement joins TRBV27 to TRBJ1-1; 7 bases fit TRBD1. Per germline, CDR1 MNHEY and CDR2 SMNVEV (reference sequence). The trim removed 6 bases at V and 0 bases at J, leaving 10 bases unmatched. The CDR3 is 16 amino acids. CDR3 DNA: TGTGCCAGCAGCTCACTTACCGGACAGGTGAACACTGAAGCTTTCTTT. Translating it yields CASSSLTGQVNTEAFF.

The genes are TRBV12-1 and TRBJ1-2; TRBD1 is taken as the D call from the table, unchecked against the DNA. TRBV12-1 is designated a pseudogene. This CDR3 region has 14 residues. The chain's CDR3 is CASSFDSSNYGYTF. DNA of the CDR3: TGTGCCAGCAGTTTCGACAGCTCTAACTATGGCTACACCTTC.

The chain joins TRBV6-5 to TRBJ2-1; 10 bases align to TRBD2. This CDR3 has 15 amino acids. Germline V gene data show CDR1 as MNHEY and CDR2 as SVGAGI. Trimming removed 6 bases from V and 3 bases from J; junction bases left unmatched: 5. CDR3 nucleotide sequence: TGTGCCAGCAGACTCACTAGCGGGGTCTACAATGAGCAGTTCTTC. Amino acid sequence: CASRLTSGVYNEQFF.

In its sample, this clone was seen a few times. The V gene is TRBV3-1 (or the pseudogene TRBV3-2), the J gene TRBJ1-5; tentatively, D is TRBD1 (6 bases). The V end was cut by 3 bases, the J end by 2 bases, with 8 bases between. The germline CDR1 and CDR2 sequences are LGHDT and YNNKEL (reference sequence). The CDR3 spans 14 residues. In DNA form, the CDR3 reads TGTGCCAGCAGCCATTCAGGGGGCAATCAGCCCCAGCATTTT. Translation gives CASSHSGGNQPQHF.

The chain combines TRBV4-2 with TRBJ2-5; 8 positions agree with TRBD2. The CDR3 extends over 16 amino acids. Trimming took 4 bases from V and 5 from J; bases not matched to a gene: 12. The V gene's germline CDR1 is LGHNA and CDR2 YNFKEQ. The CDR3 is CASSPRGRGGDETQYF. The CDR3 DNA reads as TGTGCCAGCAGCCCACGAGGTCGGGGGGGGGACGAGACCCAGTACTTC.

The DNA of the CDR3 is TGTGCCAGCAGTCCGGGCAGGGGTGACTATGGCTACACCTTC. Translation gives CASSPGRGDYGYTF. The chain carries TRBV5-4 and TRBJ1-2; a possible D gene is TRBD1 (6 bases). Germline V lookup: CDR1 SGHNT, CDR2 YYREEE (reference sequence). This CDR3 region has 14 residues. Trimming stripped 5 bases from V and 3 bases from J, with 14 bases between.

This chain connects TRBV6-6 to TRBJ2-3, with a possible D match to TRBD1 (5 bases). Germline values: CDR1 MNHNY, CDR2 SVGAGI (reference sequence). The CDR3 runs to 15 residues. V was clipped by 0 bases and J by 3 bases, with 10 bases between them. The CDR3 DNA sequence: TGTGCCAGCAGTTACTCGACAGACGCTACAGATACGCAGTATTTT. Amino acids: CASSYSTDATDTQYF.

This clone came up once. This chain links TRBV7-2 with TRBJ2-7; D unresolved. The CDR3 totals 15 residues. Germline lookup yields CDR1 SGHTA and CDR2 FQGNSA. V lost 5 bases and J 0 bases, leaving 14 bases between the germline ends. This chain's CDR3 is CASSLLPQNSYEQYF. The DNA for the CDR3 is TGTGCCAGCAGCCTCCTCCCGCAGAACTCCTACGAGCAGTACTTC.

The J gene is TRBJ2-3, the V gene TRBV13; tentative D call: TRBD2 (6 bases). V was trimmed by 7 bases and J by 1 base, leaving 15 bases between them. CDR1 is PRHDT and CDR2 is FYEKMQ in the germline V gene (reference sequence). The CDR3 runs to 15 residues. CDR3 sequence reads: CASTKGRGGTDTQYF. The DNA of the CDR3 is TGTGCCAGCACAAAAGGGCGGGGAGGCACAGATACGCAGTATTTT.

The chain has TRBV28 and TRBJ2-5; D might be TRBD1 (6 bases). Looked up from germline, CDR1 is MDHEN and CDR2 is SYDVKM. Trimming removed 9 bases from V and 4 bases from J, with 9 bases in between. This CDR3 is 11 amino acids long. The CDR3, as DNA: TGTGCCAGTACAGGGCGAGAGACCCAGTACTTC. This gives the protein CASTGRETQYF.

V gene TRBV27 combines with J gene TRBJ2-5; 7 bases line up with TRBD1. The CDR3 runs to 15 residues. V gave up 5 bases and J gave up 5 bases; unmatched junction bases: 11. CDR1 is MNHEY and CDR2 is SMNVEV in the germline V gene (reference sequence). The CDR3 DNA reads TGTGCCAGCAGTCCGAGACAGGGTCGGAGGGAGACCCAGTACTTC. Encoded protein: CASSPRQGRRETQYF.

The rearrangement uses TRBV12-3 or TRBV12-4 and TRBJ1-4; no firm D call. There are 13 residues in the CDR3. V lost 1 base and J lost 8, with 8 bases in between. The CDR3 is CASSLEGGEKLFF. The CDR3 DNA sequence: TGTGCCAGCAGTTTAGAGGGAGGGGAAAAACTGTTTTTT.

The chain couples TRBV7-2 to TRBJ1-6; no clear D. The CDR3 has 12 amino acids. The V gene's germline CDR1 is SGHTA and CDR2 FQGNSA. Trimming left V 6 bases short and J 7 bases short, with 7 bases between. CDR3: CASSQTNSPLHF. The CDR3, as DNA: TGTGCCAGCAGTCAGACAAATTCACCCCTCCACTTT.